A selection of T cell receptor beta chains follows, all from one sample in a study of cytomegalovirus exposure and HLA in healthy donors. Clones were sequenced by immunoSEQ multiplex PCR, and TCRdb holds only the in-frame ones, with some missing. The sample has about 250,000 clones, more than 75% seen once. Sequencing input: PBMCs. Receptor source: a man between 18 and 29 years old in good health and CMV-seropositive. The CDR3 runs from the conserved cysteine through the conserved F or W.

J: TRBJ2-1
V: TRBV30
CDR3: CAWSVMAGWDEQFF

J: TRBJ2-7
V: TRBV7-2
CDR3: CASSTALSSSYEQYF

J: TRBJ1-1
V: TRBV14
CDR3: CASSPRDYAEAFF

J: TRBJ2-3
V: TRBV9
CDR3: CASSVSSGSADTQYF

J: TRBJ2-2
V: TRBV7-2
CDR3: CASSLTGAGTGELFF

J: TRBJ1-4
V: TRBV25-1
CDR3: CASSRTGRNEKLFF

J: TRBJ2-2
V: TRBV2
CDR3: CASSKTDTGELFF

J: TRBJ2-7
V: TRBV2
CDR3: CASRGDSYEQYF

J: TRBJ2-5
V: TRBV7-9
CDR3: CASSLVGETQYF

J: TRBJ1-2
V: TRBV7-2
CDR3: CASSLVGGRANYGYTF

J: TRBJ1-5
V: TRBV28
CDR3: CASSHAGLRRYSNQPQHF

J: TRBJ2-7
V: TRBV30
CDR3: CAWSVRSGGISYEQYF

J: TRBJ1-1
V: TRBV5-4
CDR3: CASSRQDVTEAFF

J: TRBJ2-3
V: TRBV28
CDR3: CASSGPGRGAGEQYF

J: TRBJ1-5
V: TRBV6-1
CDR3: CASSERNLSNQPQHF

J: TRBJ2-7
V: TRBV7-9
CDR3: CASSLGSYEQYF

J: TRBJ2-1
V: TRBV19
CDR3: CASTDHSGTPYNEQFF

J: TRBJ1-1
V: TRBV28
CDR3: CASSPPTGGYTEAFF

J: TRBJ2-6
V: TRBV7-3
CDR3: CASSKEGSGANVLTF

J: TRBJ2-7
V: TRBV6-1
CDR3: CASSLQGIFNEQYF

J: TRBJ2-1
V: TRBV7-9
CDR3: CASTPIAEDEQFF

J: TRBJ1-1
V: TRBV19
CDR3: CASGTDSGRAEAFF

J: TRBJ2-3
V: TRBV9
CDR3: CASSPREGATDTQYF

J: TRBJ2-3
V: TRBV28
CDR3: CASSLSGLGTDTQYF

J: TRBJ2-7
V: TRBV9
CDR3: CASSVEGTYEQYF

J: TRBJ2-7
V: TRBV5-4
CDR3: CASSWGGGGYEQYF

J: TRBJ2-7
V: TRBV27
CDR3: CASSLGQGAYEQYF

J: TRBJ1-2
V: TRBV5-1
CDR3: CASSLTSAPNYGYTF

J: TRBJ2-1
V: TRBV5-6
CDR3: CASSLAQYNEQFF

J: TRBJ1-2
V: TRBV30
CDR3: CAWSVTGGGYTF

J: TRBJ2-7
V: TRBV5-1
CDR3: CASRIGASVAYEQYF

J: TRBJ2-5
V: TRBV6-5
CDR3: CASSWDRQETQYF

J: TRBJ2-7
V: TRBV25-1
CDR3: CASSRGFYEQYF

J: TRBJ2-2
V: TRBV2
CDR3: CASSEGGTAVRTGELFF

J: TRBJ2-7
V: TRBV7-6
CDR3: CASSYLAGEGEQYF

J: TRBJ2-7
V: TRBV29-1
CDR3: CSVRRLDEQYF

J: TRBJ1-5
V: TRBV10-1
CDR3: CASSETTGYGPQHF

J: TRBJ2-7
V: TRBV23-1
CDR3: CASSQRGTGCHYEQYF

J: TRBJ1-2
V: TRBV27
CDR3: CASSPPGTPYGYTF

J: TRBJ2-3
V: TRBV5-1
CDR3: CASSLGSYLRESDTQYF

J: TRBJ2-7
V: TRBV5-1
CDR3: CASSLAASGKSSYEQYF

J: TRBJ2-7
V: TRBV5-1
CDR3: CASSFTLMRQGGFDEQYF